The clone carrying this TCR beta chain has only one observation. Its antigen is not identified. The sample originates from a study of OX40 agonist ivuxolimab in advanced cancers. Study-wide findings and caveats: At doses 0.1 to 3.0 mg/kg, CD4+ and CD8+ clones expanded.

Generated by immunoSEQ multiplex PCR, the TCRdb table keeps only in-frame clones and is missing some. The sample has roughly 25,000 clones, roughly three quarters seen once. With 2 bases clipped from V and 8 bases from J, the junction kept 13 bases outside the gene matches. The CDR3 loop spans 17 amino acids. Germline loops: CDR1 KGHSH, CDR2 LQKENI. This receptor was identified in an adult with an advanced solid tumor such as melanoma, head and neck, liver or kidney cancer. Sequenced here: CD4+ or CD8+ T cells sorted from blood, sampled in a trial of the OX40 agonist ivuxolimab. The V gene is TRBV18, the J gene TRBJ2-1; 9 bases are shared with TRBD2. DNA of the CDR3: TGTGCCAGCTCACCAACACTAGCGGGTTCCGCCAGGGATGAGCAGTTCTTC. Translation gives CASSPTLAGSARDEQFF.